This T cell receptor (beta chain) is drawn from a study of neoadjuvant nivolumab and ipilimumab in lung cancer. Study context: Patients got nivolumab 3 mg/kg on days 1, 15 and 29; combination added ipilimumab 1 mg/kg day 1. Findings and limits, study-wide: Only two of four nivolumab-treated tumors gained richness and clonality by surgery. TCR receptors were sequenced in few samples. Pretherapy blood TCR richness correlated positively with resected tumor richness.

This clone has only a few counts. Its target is unknown. The CDR3 is 16 amino acids. The germline V gene encodes CDR1 SGHDT and CDR2 YYEEEE. V lost 4 bases to trimming and J lost 3 bases; unmatched junction nucleotides: 5. Some clones are missing from TCRdb's copy, which holds only in-frame ones; the method was immunoSEQ multiplex PCR. The sample shows 30,000 to 45,000 clones, roughly nine tenths of them seen only once. Sequences were derived from peripheral blood, sampled before neoadjuvant nivolumab, alone or with ipilimumab. The rearrangement joins TRBV5-6 to TRBJ2-2, with 11 bases aligning to TRBD2. The TCR sequence derives from an adult with non-small cell lung cancer. The DNA for the CDR3 is TGTGCCAGCAGCAAAACTAGCGGGAGTGACACCGGGGAGCTGTTTTTT. Protein sequence: CASSKTSGSDTGELFF.